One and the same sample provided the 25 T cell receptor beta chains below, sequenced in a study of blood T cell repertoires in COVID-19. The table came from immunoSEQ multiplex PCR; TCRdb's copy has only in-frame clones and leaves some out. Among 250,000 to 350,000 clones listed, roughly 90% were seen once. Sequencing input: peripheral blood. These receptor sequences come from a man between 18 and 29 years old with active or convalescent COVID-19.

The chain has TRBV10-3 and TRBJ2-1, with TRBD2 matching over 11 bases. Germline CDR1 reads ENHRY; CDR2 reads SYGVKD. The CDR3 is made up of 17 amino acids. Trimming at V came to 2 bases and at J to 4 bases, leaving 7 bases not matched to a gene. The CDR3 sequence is CAISETGLAEPYNEQFF. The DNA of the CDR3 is TGTGCCATCAGTGAGACGGGACTAGCGGAACCTTACAATGAGCAGTTCTTC.

The CDR3 sequence is CASRRQTQGNTEAFF. CDR3 coding DNA: TGTGCCAGCCGGAGACAAACACAGGGAAACACTGAAGCTTTCTTT. V usage is TRBV28 and J usage is TRBJ1-1, with TRBD1 as a possible D gene (6 bases). Germline CDR1 reads MDHEN; CDR2 reads SYDVKM. This CDR3 is built from 15 residues. Trimming cost V 8 bases and J 2 bases, with 18 bases left between them.

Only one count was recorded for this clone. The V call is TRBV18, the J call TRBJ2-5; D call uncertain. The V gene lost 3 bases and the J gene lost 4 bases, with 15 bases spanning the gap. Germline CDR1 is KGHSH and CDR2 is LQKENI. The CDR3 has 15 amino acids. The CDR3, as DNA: TGTGCCAGCTCACCTCTGCGTCCCCCGGGAGAGACCCAGTACTTC. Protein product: CASSPLRPPGETQYF.

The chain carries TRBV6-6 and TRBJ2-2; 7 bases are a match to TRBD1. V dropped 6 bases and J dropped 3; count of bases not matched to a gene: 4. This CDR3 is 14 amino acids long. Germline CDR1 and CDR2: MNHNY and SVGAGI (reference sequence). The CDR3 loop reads CASSRTGYTGELFF. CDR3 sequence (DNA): TGTGCCAGCAGCCGGACAGGATACACCGGGGAGCTGTTTTTT.

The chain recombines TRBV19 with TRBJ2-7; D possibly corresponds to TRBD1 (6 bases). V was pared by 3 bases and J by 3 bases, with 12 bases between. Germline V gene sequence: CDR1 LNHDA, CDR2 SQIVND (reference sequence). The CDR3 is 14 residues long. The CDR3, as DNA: TGTGCCAGTAGTATTCGAGGACAGTTCTACGAGCAGTACTTC. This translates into CASSIRGQFYEQYF.

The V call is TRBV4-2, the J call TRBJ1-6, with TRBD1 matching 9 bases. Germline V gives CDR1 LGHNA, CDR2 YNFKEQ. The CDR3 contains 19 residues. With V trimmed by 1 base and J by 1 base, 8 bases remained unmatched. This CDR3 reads CASSQVGTGIGSYNSPLHF. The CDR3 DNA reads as TGTGCCAGCAGCCAAGTAGGGACAGGGATCGGGTCCTATAATTCACCCCTCCACTTT.

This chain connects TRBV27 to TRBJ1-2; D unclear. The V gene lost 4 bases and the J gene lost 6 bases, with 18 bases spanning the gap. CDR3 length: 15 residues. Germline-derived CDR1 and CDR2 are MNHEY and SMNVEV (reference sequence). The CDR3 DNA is TGTGCCAGCAGTTCTCTGATAGGTCCAGGCAATGGCTACACCTTC. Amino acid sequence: CASSSLIGPGNGYTF.

The CDR3 nucleotides are TGTGCCAGCAGCTTCGGGACAGGGTTTTCACCCCTCCACTTT. The encoded protein is CASSFGTGFSPLHF. This chain links TRBV7-9 with TRBJ1-6; 9 bases are shared with TRBD1. The CDR3 loop spans 14 amino acids. Germline CDR1 is SEHNR and CDR2 is FQNEAQ (reference sequence). V trimming: 3 bases; J trimming: 9 bases; junction bases outside the gene matches: 3.

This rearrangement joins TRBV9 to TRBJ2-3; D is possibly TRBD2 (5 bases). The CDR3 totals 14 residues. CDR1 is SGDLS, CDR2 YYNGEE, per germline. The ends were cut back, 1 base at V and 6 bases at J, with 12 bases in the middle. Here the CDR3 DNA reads TGTGCCAGCAGCGTAACCGACTGGAGGGATACGCAGTATTTT. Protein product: CASSVTDWRDTQYF.

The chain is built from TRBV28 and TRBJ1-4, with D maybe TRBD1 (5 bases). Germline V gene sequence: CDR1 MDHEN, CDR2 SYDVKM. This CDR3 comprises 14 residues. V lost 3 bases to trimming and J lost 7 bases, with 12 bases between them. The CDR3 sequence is CASSLGGKREKLFF. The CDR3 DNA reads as TGTGCCAGCAGTTTGGGGGGAAAGCGTGAAAAACTGTTTTTT.

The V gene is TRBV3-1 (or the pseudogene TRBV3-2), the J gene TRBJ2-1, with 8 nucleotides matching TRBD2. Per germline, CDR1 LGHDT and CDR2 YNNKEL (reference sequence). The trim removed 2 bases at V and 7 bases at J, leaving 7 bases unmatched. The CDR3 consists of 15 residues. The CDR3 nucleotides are TGTGCCAGCAGCCAAATAGGGCGGGGGGAGAATGAGCAGTTCTTC. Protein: CASSQIGRGENEQFF.

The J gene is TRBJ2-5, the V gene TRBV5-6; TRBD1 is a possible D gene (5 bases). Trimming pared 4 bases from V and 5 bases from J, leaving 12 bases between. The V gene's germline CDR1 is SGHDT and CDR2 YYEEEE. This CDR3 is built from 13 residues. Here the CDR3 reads CASSAQGYETQYF. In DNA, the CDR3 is TGTGCCAGCAGCGCCCAGGGTTACGAGACCCAGTACTTC.

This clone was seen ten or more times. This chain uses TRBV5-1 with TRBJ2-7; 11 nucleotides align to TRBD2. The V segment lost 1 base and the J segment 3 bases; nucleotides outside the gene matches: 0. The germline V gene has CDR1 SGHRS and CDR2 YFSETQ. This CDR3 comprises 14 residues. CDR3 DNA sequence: TGCGCCAGCAGCTTGACTAGCGGGAGCTACGAGCAGTACTTC. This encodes CASSLTSGSYEQYF. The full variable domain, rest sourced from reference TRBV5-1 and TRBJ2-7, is KAGVTQTPRYLIKTRGQQVTLSCSPISGHRSVSWYQQTPGQGLQFLFEYFSETQRNKGNFPGRFSGRQFSNSRSEMNVSTLELGDSALYLCASSLTSGSYEQYFGPGTRLTVT.

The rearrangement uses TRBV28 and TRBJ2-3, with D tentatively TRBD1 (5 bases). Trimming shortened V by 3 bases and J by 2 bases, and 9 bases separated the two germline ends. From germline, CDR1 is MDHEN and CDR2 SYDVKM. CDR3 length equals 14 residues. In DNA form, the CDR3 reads TGTGCCAGCAGTTTCCAGGGTATCACAGATACGCAGTATTTT. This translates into CASSFQGITDTQYF. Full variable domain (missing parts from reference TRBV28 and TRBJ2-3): DVKVTQSSRYLVKRTGEKVFLECVQDMDHENMFWYRQDPGLGLRLIYFSYDVKMKEKGDIPEGYSVSREKKERFSLILESASTNQTSMYLCASSFQGITDTQYFGPGTRLTVL.

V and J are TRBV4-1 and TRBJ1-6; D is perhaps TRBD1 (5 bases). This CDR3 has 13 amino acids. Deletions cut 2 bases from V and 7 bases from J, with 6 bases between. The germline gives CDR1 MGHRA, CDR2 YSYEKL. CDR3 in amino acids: CASSQPGNSPLHF. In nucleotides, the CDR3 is TGCGCCAGCAGCCAACCAGGGAATTCACCCCTCCACTTT.

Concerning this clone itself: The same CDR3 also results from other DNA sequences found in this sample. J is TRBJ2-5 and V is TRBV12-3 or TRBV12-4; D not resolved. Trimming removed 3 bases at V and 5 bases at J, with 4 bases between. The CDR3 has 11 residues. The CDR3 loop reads CASSFLETQYF. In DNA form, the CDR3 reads TGTGCCAGCAGTTTTCTGGAGACCCAGTACTTC.

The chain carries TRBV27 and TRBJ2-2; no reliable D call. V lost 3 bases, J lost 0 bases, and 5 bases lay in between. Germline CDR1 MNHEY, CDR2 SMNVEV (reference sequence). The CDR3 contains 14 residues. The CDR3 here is CASSLSANTGELFF. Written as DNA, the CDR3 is TGTGCCAGCAGTTTGAGCGCGAACACCGGGGAGCTGTTTTTT.

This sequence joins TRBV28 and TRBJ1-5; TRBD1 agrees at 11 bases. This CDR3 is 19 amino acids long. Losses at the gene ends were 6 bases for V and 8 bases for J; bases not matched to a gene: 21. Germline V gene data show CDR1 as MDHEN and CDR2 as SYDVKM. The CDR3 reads CASRPLVGGTGGMRKPQHF. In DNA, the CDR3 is TGTGCCAGCAGACCCCTAGTCGGGGGGACAGGGGGAATGCGGAAGCCCCAGCATTTT. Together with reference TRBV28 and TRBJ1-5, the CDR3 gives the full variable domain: DVKVTQSSRYLVKRTGEKVFLECVQDMDHENMFWYRQDPGLGLRLIYFSYDVKMKEKGDIPEGYSVSREKKERFSLILESASTNQTSMYLCASRPLVGGTGGMRKPQHFGDGTRLSIL.

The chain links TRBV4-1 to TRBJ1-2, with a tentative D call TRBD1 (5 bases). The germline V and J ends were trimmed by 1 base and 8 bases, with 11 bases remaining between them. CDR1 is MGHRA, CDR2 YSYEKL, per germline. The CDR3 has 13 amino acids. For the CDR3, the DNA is TGCGCCAGCAGCCAAGGGGGGGTGAGAGGCTACACCTTC. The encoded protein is CASSQGGVRGYTF.

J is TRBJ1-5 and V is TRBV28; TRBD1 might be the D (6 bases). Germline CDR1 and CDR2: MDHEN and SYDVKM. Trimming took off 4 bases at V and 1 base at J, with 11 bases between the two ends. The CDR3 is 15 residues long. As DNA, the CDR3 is TGTGCCAGCAGTTCCGGGGGGCCGAGCAATCAGCCCCAGCATTTT. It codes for CASSSGGPSNQPQHF.

Written as DNA, the CDR3 is TGCGCCAGCAGCGTCCGGGACTACCCGTCTAGTTACGAGCAGTACTTC. Amino acids: CASSVRDYPSSYEQYF. This sequence joins TRBV5-1 and TRBJ2-7; 7 bases are shared with TRBD2. The CDR3 length is 16 residues. Germline V gene lookup returns CDR1 SGHRS and CDR2 YFSETQ. V gave up 4 bases and J gave up 4 bases; unmatched junction bases: 14.

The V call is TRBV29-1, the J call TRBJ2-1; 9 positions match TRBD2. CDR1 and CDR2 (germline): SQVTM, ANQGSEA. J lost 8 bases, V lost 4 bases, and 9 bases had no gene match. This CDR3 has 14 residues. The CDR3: CSVVAGGSLDEQFF. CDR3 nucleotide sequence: TGCAGCGTTGTTGCGGGGGGGTCCCTCGATGAGCAGTTCTTC.

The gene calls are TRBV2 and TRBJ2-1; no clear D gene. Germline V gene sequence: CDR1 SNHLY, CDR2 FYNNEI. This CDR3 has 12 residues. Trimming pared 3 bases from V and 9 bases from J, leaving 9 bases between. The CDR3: CASSDSGGEQFF. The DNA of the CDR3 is TGTGCCAGCAGTGATAGTGGCGGTGAGCAGTTCTTC. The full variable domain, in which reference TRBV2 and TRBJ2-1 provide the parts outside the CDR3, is EPEVTQTPSHQVTQMGQEVILRCVPISNHLYFYWYRQILGQKVEFLVSFYNNEISEKSEIFDDQFSVERPDGSNFTLKIRSTKLEDSAMYFCASSDSGGEQFFGPGTRLTVL.

The CDR3 region has the DNA TGTGCCAGCAGGGGGAGCCGGGACAGGACAAACTATGGCTACACCTTC. It translates to CASRGSRDRTNYGYTF. The genes are TRBV2 and TRBJ1-2, with TRBD1 matching 8 bases. This CDR3 is built from 16 residues. Germline CDR1 reads SNHLY; CDR2 reads FYNNEI. J lost 2 bases, V lost 6 bases, and 11 bases had no gene match.

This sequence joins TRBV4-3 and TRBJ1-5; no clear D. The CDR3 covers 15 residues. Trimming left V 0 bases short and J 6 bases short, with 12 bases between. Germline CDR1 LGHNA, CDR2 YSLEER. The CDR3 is CASSQDDQRGQPQHF. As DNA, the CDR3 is TGCGCCAGCAGCCAAGATGACCAGAGAGGTCAGCCCCAGCATTTT.